The source of this T cell receptor beta chain is a study of blood T cell repertoires in COVID-19. Produced via immunoSEQ multiplex PCR; TCRdb's table is partial and in-frame only. The table has roughly 220,000 clones, roughly 90% seen once. The CDR3 is 14 amino acids. Trimming took off 4 bases at V and 6 bases at J, with 15 bases between the two ends. Germline CDR1 and CDR2: SGHAT and FQNNGV. This TCR was recovered from a woman between 40 and 50 years old with acute COVID-19. Sequencing was done on a sample of PBMCs or T cells enriched from blood (not recorded which). This sequence joins TRBV11-2 and TRBJ1-1; possibly TRBD1 for D (6 bases). The CDR3 protein is CASSSGQGYPEAFF. The CDR3, as DNA: TGTGCCAGCAGCTCCGGCCAGGGGTATCCTGAAGCTTTCTTT.